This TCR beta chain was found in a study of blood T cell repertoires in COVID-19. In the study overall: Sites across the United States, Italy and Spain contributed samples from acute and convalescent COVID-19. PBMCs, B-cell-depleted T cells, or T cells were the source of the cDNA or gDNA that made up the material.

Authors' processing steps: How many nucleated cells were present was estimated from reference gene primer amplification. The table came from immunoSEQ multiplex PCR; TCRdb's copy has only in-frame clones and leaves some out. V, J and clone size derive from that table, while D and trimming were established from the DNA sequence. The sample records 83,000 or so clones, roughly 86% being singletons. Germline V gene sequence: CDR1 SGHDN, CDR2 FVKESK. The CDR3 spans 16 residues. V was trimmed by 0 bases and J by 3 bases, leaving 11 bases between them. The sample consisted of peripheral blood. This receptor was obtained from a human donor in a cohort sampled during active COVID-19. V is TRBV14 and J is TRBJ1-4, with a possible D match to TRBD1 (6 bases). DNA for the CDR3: TGTGCCAGCAGCCAAGATCTAGGGGGTGCTAATGAAAAACTGTTTTTT. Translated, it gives CASSQDLGGANEKLFF.